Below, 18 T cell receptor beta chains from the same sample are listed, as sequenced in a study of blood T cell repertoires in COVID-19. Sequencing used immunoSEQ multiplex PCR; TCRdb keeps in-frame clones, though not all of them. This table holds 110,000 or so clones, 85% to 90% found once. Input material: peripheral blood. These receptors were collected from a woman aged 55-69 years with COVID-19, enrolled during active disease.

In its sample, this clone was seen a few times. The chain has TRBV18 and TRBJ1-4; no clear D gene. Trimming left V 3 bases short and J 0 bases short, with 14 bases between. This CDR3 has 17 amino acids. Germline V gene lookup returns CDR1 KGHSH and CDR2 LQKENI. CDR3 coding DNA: TGTGCCAGCTCACCCAATTCCTTGGGCGCAACTAATGAAAAACTGTTTTTT. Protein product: CASSPNSLGATNEKLFF.

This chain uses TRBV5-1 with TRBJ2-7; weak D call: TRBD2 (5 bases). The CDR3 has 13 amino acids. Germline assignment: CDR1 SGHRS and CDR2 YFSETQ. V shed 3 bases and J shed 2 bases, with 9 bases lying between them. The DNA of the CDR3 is TGCGCCAGCAGCTGGGGAGTTGCCTACGAGCAGTACTTC. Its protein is CASSWGVAYEQYF.

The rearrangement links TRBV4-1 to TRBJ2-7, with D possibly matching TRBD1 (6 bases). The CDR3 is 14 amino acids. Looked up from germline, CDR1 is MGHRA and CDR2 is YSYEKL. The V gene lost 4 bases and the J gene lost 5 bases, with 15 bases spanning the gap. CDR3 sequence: CASSLRTEGDEQYF. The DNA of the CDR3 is TGCGCCAGCAGCCTAAGGACAGAGGGGGACGAGCAGTACTTC.

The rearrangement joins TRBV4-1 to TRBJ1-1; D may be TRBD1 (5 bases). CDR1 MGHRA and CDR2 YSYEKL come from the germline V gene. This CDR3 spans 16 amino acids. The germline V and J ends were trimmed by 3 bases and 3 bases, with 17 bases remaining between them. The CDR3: CASSHVTPRADTEAFF. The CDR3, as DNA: TGCGCCAGCAGCCACGTTACCCCCAGGGCGGACACTGAAGCTTTCTTT.

DNA of the CDR3: TGTGCCAGCAGTTTTTACGGAAGAGGTTCACCCCTCCACTTT. This sequence encodes CASSFYGRGSPLHF. J is TRBJ1-6 and V is TRBV27; D remains unclear. Trimming removed 3 bases from V and 9 bases from J, with 12 bases in between. Germline-derived CDR1 and CDR2 are MNHEY and SMNVEV (reference sequence). The CDR3 extends over 14 amino acids.

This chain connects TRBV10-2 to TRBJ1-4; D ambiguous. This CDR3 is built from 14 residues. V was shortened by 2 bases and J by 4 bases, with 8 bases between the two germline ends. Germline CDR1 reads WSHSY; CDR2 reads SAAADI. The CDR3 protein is CASSETGNNEKLFF. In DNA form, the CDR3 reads TGCGCCAGCAGTGAGACGGGAAATAATGAAAAACTGTTTTTT.

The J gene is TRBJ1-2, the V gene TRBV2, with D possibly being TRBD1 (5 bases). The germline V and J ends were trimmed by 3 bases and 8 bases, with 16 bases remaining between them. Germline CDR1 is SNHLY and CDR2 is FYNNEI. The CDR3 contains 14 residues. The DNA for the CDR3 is TGTGCCAGCAGTGATGGGGGGAAGCTACGGGGCTACACCTTC. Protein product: CASSDGGKLRGYTF.

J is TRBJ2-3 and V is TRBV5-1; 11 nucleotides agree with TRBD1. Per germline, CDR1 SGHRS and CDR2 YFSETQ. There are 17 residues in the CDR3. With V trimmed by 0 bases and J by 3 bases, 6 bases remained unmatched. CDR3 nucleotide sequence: TGCGCCAGCAGCTTGGTTCGGACAGGGGGCTCAACAGATACGCAGTATTTT. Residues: CASSLVRTGGSTDTQYF.

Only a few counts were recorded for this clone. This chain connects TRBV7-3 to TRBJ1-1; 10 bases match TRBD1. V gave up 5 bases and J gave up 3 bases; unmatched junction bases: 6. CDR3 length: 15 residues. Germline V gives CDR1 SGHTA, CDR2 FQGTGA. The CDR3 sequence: CASSPLGTGDTEAFF. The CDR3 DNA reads TGTGCCAGCAGCCCCCTCGGGACAGGGGACACTGAAGCTTTCTTT.

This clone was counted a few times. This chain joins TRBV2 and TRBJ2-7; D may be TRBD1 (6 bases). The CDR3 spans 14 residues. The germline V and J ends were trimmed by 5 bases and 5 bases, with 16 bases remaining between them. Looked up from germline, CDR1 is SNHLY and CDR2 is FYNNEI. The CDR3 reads CASSPPVGAHEQYF. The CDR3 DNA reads TGTGCCAGCAGTCCCCCGGTGGGGGCCCACGAGCAGTACTTC. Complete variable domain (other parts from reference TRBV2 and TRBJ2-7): EPEVTQTPSHQVTQMGQEVILRCVPISNHLYFYWYRQILGQKVEFLVSFYNNEISEKSEIFDDQFSVERPDGSNFTLKIRSTKLEDSAMYFCASSPPVGAHEQYFGPGTRLTVT.

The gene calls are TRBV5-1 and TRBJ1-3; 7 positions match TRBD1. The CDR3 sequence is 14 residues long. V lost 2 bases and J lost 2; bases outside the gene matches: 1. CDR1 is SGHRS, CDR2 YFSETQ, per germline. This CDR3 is CASSFQGAGNTIYF. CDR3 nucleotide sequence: TGCGCCAGCAGCTTCCAGGGGGCTGGAAACACCATATATTTT.

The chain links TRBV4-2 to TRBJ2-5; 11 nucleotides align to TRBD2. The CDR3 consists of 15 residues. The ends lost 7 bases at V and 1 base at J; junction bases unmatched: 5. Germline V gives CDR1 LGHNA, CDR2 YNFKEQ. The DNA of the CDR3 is TGTGCCAGCACCTATAGCGGGGGGGGCCAAGAGACCCAGTACTTC. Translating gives CASTYSGGGQETQYF.

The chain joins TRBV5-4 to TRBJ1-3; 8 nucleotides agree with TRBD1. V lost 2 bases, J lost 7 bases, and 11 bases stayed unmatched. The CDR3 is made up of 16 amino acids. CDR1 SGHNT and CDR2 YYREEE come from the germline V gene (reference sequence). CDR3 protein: CASSFGRRGLANTIYF. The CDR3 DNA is TGTGCCAGCAGCTTTGGCCGCAGGGGGCTAGCGAACACCATATATTTT. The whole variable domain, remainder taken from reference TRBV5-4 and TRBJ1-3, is ETGVTQSPTHLIKTRGQQVTLRCSSQSGHNTVSWYQQALGQGPQFIFQYYREEENGRGNFPPRFSGLQFPNYSSELNVNALELDDSALYLCASSFGRRGLANTIYFGEGSWLTVV.

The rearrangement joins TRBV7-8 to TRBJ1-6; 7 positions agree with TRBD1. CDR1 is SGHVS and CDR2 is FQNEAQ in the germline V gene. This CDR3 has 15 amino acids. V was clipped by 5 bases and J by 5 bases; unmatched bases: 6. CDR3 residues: CASSADGQDNSPLHF. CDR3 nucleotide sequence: TGTGCCAGCAGCGCAGATGGACAGGATAATTCACCCCTCCACTTT.

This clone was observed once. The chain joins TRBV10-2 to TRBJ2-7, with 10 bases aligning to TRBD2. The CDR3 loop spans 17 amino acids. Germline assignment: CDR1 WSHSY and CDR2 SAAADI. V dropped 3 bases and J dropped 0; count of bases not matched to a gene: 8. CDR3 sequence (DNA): TGCGCCAGCAGTGATAGCACTAGCGGGGACCCCTCCTACGAGCAGTACTTC. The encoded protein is CASSDSTSGDPSYEQYF.

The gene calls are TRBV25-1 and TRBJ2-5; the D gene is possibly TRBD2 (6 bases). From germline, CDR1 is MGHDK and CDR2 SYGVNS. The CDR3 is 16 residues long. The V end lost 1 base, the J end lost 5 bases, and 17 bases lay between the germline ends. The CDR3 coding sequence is TGTGCCAGCAGTGAATCTGGCAGGGACTCGTTGGAGACCCAGTACTTC. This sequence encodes CASSESGRDSLETQYF. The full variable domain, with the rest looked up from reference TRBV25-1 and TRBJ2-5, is EADIYQTPRYLVIGTGKKITLECSQTMGHDKMYWYQQDPGMELHLIHYSYGVNSTEKGDLSSESTVSRIRTEHFPLTLESARPSHTSQYLCASSESGRDSLETQYFGPGTRLLVL.

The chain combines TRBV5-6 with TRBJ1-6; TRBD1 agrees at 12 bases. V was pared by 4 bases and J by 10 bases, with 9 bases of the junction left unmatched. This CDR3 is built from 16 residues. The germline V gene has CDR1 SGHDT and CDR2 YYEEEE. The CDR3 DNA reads TGTGCCAGCAGCCTGGGACAGGGGGCGACGGGATCACCCCTCCACTTT. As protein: CASSLGQGATGSPLHF.

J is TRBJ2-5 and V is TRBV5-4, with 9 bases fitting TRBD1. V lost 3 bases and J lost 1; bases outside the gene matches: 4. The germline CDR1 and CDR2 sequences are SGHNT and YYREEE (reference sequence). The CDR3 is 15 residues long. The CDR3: CASSSGQGVQETQYF. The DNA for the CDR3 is TGTGCCAGCAGCTCGGGACAGGGTGTCCAAGAGACCCAGTACTTC.